The clone carrying this TCR beta chain was picked up a small number of times. Its target is unknown. This record belongs to a study of CD8+ T cells in alopecia areata. The sample's treatment: oral pan-JAK inhibitor, 5-10 mg twice daily. As the sequencing template, cDNA was produced by extracting RNA and reverse transcribing it. Clones were read by immunoSEQ multiplex PCR, and TCRdb kept only the in-frame ones, dropping some. The sample has about 180,000 clones, 50% to 65% seen once. CDR1 is LNHDA, CDR2 SQIVND, per germline (reference sequence). The length of the CDR3 is 13 residues. V trimming: 6 bases; J trimming: 6 bases; junction bases outside the gene matches: 1. Study-wide findings and caveats: Affected scalp, especially in alopecia totalis/universalis, had a higher clonality than normal scalp did. There were many expanded lesional clones persisting in scalp and blood during tofacitinib.

Sequenced material: CD8+ T cells sorted from blood, taken at week 24, from a patient treated with tofacitinib. The receptor's source is a human donor with alopecia areata. This chain uses TRBV19 with TRBJ2-2, with 10 bases identical to TRBD2. The CDR3 loop reads CASSGLAAGELFF. The CDR3 DNA reads TGTGCCAGTAGCGGACTAGCGGCCGGGGAGCTGTTTTTT.